This T cell receptor beta chain was observed in a study of read filtering for tumor transcriptome and immune sequencing. Study information: By R-ISS, stages I, II and III held around 8, 15 and 7 patients.

This clonotype was counted ten times or more. At the time of active disease, bone marrow was collected from every patient. From 350 to 500 ng of RNA, a library with molecular barcoded alpha/delta and beta/gamma adaptors was made. In TCRdb, the reads were re-called with MiXCR into one record per CDR3 protein. Among fewer than 45,000 distinct CDR3 sequences listed, around an eighth were seen once. The CDR3 sequence is 15 residues long. Trimming stripped 6 bases from V and 2 bases from J, with 15 bases between. Per germline, CDR1 MNHNY and CDR2 SVGAGI (reference sequence). The sequencing sample was made of a population of CD138-negative cells sorted from bone marrow. V usage is TRBV6-6 and J usage is TRBJ2-3; the D gene is possibly TRBD1 (6 bases). This TCR came from a donor aged 40 or over with multiple myeloma. The CDR3 DNA is TGTGCCAGCAGCCTCCCGGCAGGGGACACAGATACGCAGTATTTT. Its protein is CASSLPAGDTDTQYF.